These T cell receptor beta chains were read from a single sample in a study of blood T cells in healthy people across ages. In TCRdb, the 5' RACE reads were re-called with MiXCR into one record per CDR3 protein. The sample shows 1.5 million to 2 million distinct CDR3 sequences, around half of them seen only once. The sequencing sample was made of blood. Receptors originate from a woman aged 35 to 49 in good health. CDR3s include the opening cysteine and the closing phenylalanine or tryptophan. Each record gives: CDR3 length, V gene, clone size, J gene, D gene, CDR3 DNA, CDR3 protein. D genes are given only for firm matches. Size is stated for part of the rows, as once, few or many counts, or as a class when the clone is expanded.

len: 15
v_gene: TRBV6-1
abundance: .
j_gene: TRBJ2-6
d_gene: .
CDR3nt: TGTGCCAGCAGGGATGGGCTCCCCGGGACCAACGTCCTGACTTTC
CDR3aa: CASRDGLPGTNVLTF

len: 15
v_gene: TRBV6-5
abundance: .
j_gene: TRBJ1-2
d_gene: .
CDR3nt: TGTGCCAGCCATCAATCCGGGGGGTCTAACTATGGCTACACCTTC
CDR3aa: CASHQSGGSNYGYTF

len: 14
v_gene: TRBV20-1
abundance: few
j_gene: TRBJ2-1
d_gene: TRBD2
CDR3nt: TGCAGTGCTAGCACTAGCGGGGGTGGTAATGAGCAGTTCTTC
CDR3aa: CSASTSGGGNEQFF

len: 14
v_gene: TRBV5-1
abundance: .
j_gene: TRBJ2-3
d_gene: .
CDR3nt: TGCGCCAGCAGCTTGTATTCCAACACAGATACGCAGTATTTT
CDR3aa: CASSLYSNTDTQYF

len: 15
v_gene: TRBV7-9
abundance: .
j_gene: TRBJ2-7
d_gene: .
CDR3nt: TGTGCCAGCAACTTGCTGGGGGTCACCTACAATGAGCAGTACTTC
CDR3aa: CASNLLGVTYNEQYF

len: 16
v_gene: TRBV7-8
abundance: .
j_gene: TRBJ2-3
d_gene: TRBD2
CDR3nt: TGTGCCAGCAGCGGACTAGCGGGGGGCCCCCCAGATACGCAGTATTTT
CDR3aa: CASSGLAGGPPDTQYF

len: 15
v_gene: TRBV5-4
abundance: .
j_gene: TRBJ2-4
d_gene: .
CDR3nt: TGTGCCAGCAGCACACGGACTAATGCCAAAAACATTCAGTACTTC
CDR3aa: CASSTRTNAKNIQYF

len: 16
v_gene: TRBV20-1
abundance: .
j_gene: TRBJ2-5
d_gene: TRBD2
CDR3nt: TGCAGTGCTCGGGGACTAGCGGGGGGGAACCGCAATGAGCAGTACTTC
CDR3aa: CSARGLAGGNRNEQYF

len: 17
v_gene: TRBV6-2/TRBV6-3
abundance: .
j_gene: TRBJ2-3
d_gene: .
CDR3nt: TGTGCCAGCAGTGACCCTACACGGAACCCAAAGAAGGATACGCAGTATTTT
CDR3aa: CASSDPTRNPKKDTQYF

len: 15
v_gene: TRBV11-1
abundance: .
j_gene: TRBJ2-6
d_gene: .
CDR3nt: TGTGCCAGCAGCTTCTCACAGTCTGGGGCCAACGTCCTGACTTTC
CDR3aa: CASSFSQSGANVLTF

len: 12
v_gene: TRBV6-5
abundance: few
j_gene: TRBJ1-2
d_gene: .
CDR3nt: TGTGCCAGCAGTTCCGGGTTTAGCGGCTACACCTTC
CDR3aa: CASSSGFSGYTF

len: 13
v_gene: TRBV7-9
abundance: few
j_gene: TRBJ2-1
d_gene: .
CDR3nt: TGTGCCAGCAGCTTAGTGGGAGCGGTCAAGCAGTTCTTC
CDR3aa: CASSLVGAVKQFF

len: 18
v_gene: TRBV6-2/TRBV6-3
abundance: few
j_gene: TRBJ2-1
d_gene: TRBD2
CDR3nt: TGTGCCAGCAGTACACTAGCGGGGGGCCGGAAGTCCTACAATGAGCAGTTCTTC
CDR3aa: CASSTLAGGRKSYNEQFF

len: 15
v_gene: TRBV7-2
abundance: .
j_gene: TRBJ2-7
d_gene: .
CDR3nt: TGTGCCAGCAGCTTAGCGAGCGACGGACCCTACGAGCAGTACTTC
CDR3aa: CASSLASDGPYEQYF

len: 13
v_gene: TRBV20-1
abundance: .
j_gene: TRBJ1-1
d_gene: .
CDR3nt: TGCAGTGCTAGAGTACCCTGGAGCGCTGAAGCTTTCTTT
CDR3aa: CSARVPWSAEAFF

len: 14
v_gene: TRBV4-3
abundance: few
j_gene: TRBJ1-5
d_gene: .
CDR3nt: TGCGCCAGCAGCCAAGCAACGTACAATCAGCCCCAGCATTTT
CDR3aa: CASSQATYNQPQHF

len: 15
v_gene: TRBV7-2
abundance: many
j_gene: TRBJ2-7
d_gene: TRBD2
CDR3nt: TGTGCCAGCAGCTTAGCGGCGGGGGGCTTCTACGAGCAGTACTTC
CDR3aa: CASSLAAGGFYEQYF

len: 16
v_gene: TRBV27
abundance: few
j_gene: TRBJ2-4
d_gene: TRBD1
CDR3nt: TGTGCCAGCAGTTTATCGCCCCGGACAGGGCAAAACATTCAGTACTTC
CDR3aa: CASSLSPRTGQNIQYF

len: 14
v_gene: TRBV7-3
abundance: few
j_gene: TRBJ2-5
d_gene: .
CDR3nt: TGTGCCAGCTCCTTTTGGACAGTCCAAGAGACCCAGTACTTC
CDR3aa: CASSFWTVQETQYF

len: 16
v_gene: TRBV28
abundance: .
j_gene: TRBJ2-3
d_gene: TRBD2
CDR3nt: TGTGCCAGCAGTTGGACTAGCGCTACTTACACAGATACGCAGTATTTT
CDR3aa: CASSWTSATYTDTQYF

len: 17
v_gene: TRBV7-9
abundance: .
j_gene: TRBJ2-1
d_gene: TRBD1
CDR3nt: TGTGCCAGCAGTTCTAGGGGGACAGAATCCTCCTACAATGAGCAGTTCTTC
CDR3aa: CASSSRGTESSYNEQFF

len: 14
v_gene: TRBV28
abundance: .
j_gene: TRBJ2-7
d_gene: .
CDR3nt: TGTGCCAGCAGTTACCCGGGATTCTCCTACGAGCAGTACTTC
CDR3aa: CASSYPGFSYEQYF

len: 16
v_gene: TRBV5-1
abundance: few
j_gene: TRBJ2-7
d_gene: TRBD1
CDR3nt: TGCGCCAGCAGCTACGGGACAGGGAGGTCATCCTACGAGCAGTACTTC
CDR3aa: CASSYGTGRSSYEQYF

len: 17
v_gene: TRBV7-2
abundance: few
j_gene: TRBJ1-5
d_gene: TRBD1
CDR3nt: TGTGCCAGCAGCCCTTCGGGACAGGACCAGGGTAATCAGCCCCAGCATTTT
CDR3aa: CASSPSGQDQGNQPQHF

len: 15
v_gene: TRBV12-3/TRBV12-4
abundance: .
j_gene: TRBJ2-3
d_gene: TRBD2
CDR3nt: TGTGCCAGCAGCGCCCTAGCGGTTACCTCAGATACGCAGTATTTT
CDR3aa: CASSALAVTSDTQYF

len: 15
v_gene: TRBV4-2
abundance: once
j_gene: TRBJ2-7
d_gene: TRBD2
CDR3nt: TGTGCCAGCAGTCCTAGCGGGGGCTACGGTTACGAGCAGTACTTC
CDR3aa: CASSPSGGYGYEQYF

len: 17
v_gene: TRBV27
abundance: .
j_gene: TRBJ2-5
d_gene: TRBD2
CDR3nt: TGTGCCAGCAGTCCCCTCGGGTTAGCGGGGGGGGAGGAGACCCAGTACTTC
CDR3aa: CASSPLGLAGGEETQYF

len: 15
v_gene: TRBV20-1
abundance: .
j_gene: TRBJ2-5
d_gene: TRBD2
CDR3nt: TGCAGTGCCCTCGGACTAGCGGTTTCTCAAGAGACCCAGTACTTC
CDR3aa: CSALGLAVSQETQYF

len: 15
v_gene: TRBV29-1
abundance: .
j_gene: TRBJ2-5
d_gene: .
CDR3nt: TGCAGCGCCACCAGGGTGACTGAACTTGTTGAGACCCAGTACTTC
CDR3aa: CSATRVTELVETQYF

len: 16
v_gene: TRBV24-1
abundance: .
j_gene: TRBJ2-5
d_gene: TRBD1
CDR3nt: TGTGCCACCAGTGAGAGGACAGGGCCGTACCAAGAGACCCAGTACTTC
CDR3aa: CATSERTGPYQETQYF

len: 16
v_gene: TRBV24-1
abundance: once
j_gene: TRBJ2-1
d_gene: .
CDR3nt: TGTGCCACCAGTACCCCAACCGGGGCCGCCTACAATGAGCAGTTCTTC
CDR3aa: CATSTPTGAAYNEQFF

len: 14
v_gene: TRBV11-2
abundance: few
j_gene: TRBJ2-3
d_gene: .
CDR3nt: TGTGCCAGCAGCTTAGATATGGGGCGGGATACGCAGTATTTT
CDR3aa: CASSLDMGRDTQYF

len: 15
v_gene: TRBV7-2
abundance: .
j_gene: TRBJ1-2
d_gene: .
CDR3nt: TGTGCCAGCAGCCTCGCCGCAGTTGCCGGTTATGGCTACACCTTC
CDR3aa: CASSLAAVAGYGYTF

len: 17
v_gene: TRBV7-3
abundance: few
j_gene: TRBJ2-1
d_gene: .
CDR3nt: TGTGCCAGCAGCCACGGTTTGGGCAGGGGAGGTGGGAATGAGCAGTTCTTC
CDR3aa: CASSHGLGRGGGNEQFF

len: 15
v_gene: TRBV9
abundance: .
j_gene: TRBJ2-3
d_gene: .
CDR3nt: TGTGCCAGCAGTTTTAGCGCAACTAGCACAGATACGCAGTATTTT
CDR3aa: CASSFSATSTDTQYF

len: 13
v_gene: TRBV18
abundance: once
j_gene: TRBJ2-5
d_gene: .
CDR3nt: TGTGCCAGCTCACCCAAAAGCGGAGAGACCCAGTACTTC
CDR3aa: CASSPKSGETQYF

len: 19
v_gene: TRBV20-1
abundance: .
j_gene: TRBJ2-1
d_gene: TRBD2
CDR3nt: TGCAGTGCGGGGAAGGTCGGTATTAGCGGGGGGGCCTCGTCCAATGAGCAGTTCTTC
CDR3aa: CSAGKVGISGGASSNEQFF

len: 18
v_gene: TRBV5-1
abundance: .
j_gene: TRBJ2-1
d_gene: .
CDR3nt: TGCGCCAGCAGCCTACCCCCCGGGGCGGCAGGATCGAACAATGAGCAGTTCTTC
CDR3aa: CASSLPPGAAGSNNEQFF

len: 13
v_gene: TRBV6-6
abundance: .
j_gene: TRBJ1-3
d_gene: .
CDR3nt: TGTGCCAGCAGAGGAGGGACTGGAAACACCATATATTTT
CDR3aa: CASRGGTGNTIYF

len: 14
v_gene: TRBV20-1
abundance: once
j_gene: TRBJ1-2
d_gene: .
CDR3nt: TGCAGTGCTAGTCGTCCGGGCCGGAACTATGGCTACACCTTC
CDR3aa: CSASRPGRNYGYTF

len: 15
v_gene: TRBV5-1
abundance: .
j_gene: TRBJ2-3
d_gene: TRBD1
CDR3nt: TGCGCCAGCAGCTTGGAGGGGGCGCGGACAGATACGCAGTATTTT
CDR3aa: CASSLEGARTDTQYF

len: 13
v_gene: TRBV5-1
abundance: few
j_gene: TRBJ2-1
d_gene: TRBD1
CDR3nt: TGTGCCAGCAGCCCGACAGGGTCAGGCGAGCAGTTCTTC
CDR3aa: CASSPTGSGEQFF

len: 13
v_gene: TRBV7-7
abundance: .
j_gene: TRBJ2-7
d_gene: .
CDR3nt: TGTGCTAGCAGCTTAGCGCATACTCGAACCCAGTACTTC
CDR3aa: CASSLAHTRTQYF

len: 14
v_gene: TRBV20-1
abundance: few
j_gene: TRBJ1-2
d_gene: .
CDR3nt: TGCAGTGCTAGAGATAAAGAGCGTAACTATGGCTACACCTTC
CDR3aa: CSARDKERNYGYTF

len: 16
v_gene: TRBV7-9
abundance: .
j_gene: TRBJ2-2
d_gene: .
CDR3nt: TGTGCCAGCAGCTTAGCAAGAGGGGGTAACACCGGGGAGCTGTTTTTT
CDR3aa: CASSLARGGNTGELFF

len: 14
v_gene: TRBV3-1
abundance: .
j_gene: TRBJ1-4
d_gene: .
CDR3nt: TGTGCCAGCAGCCAACCGGTCCGCTGGGAAAAACTGTTTTTT
CDR3aa: CASSQPVRWEKLFF

len: 14
v_gene: TRBV10-3
abundance: .
j_gene: TRBJ1-5
d_gene: .
CDR3nt: TGTGCCATCAGTGCACAGGAGAGCAATCAGCCCCAGCATTTT
CDR3aa: CAISAQESNQPQHF

len: 14
v_gene: TRBV6-2/TRBV6-3
abundance: few
j_gene: TRBJ1-5
d_gene: .
CDR3nt: TGTGCCAGCCAACTCGACGGCAACAATCAGCCCCAGCATTTT
CDR3aa: CASQLDGNNQPQHF

len: 13
v_gene: TRBV6-6
abundance: .
j_gene: TRBJ1-6
d_gene: .
CDR3nt: TGTGCCAGCAAATCCGAGGTTAATTCACCCCTCCACTTT
CDR3aa: CASKSEVNSPLHF

len: 11
v_gene: TRBV20-1
abundance: .
j_gene: TRBJ1-2
d_gene: .
CDR3nt: TGCAGTGCTAGCTCTAACTATGGCTACACCTTC
CDR3aa: CSASSNYGYTF

len: 15
v_gene: TRBV28
abundance: .
j_gene: TRBJ2-5
d_gene: TRBD2
CDR3nt: TGTGCCAGCACCCTCGCGGGGGGGTGGCAAGAGACCCAGTACTTC
CDR3aa: CASTLAGGWQETQYF

len: 19
v_gene: TRBV20-1
abundance: once
j_gene: TRBJ2-4
d_gene: TRBD1
CDR3nt: TGCAGTGCCTGCCCCCCGGGACAGGGGGTTCGTTTAGCCAAAAACATTCAGTACTTC
CDR3aa: CSACPPGQGVRLAKNIQYF

len: 14
v_gene: TRBV6-2/TRBV6-3
abundance: .
j_gene: TRBJ2-7
d_gene: .
CDR3nt: TGTGCCAGCAGTTACGACTCCTGGCCCTACGAGCAGTACTTC
CDR3aa: CASSYDSWPYEQYF